A single sample is the source of the 7 T cell receptor beta chains below, sequenced in a study of blood T cell repertoires in COVID-19. Clones were read by immunoSEQ multiplex PCR, and TCRdb kept only the in-frame ones, dropping some. The data hold 330,000 or so clones, with around 90% observed a single time. The sample was PBMCs or T cells enriched from blood (not recorded which). All receptors come from a man younger than 45 who had recovered from COVID-19.

This chain joins TRBV6-5 and TRBJ2-5; 10 positions agree with TRBD2. V lost 4 bases and J lost 1; bases outside the gene matches: 3. Germline-derived CDR1 and CDR2 are MNHEY and SVGAGI. CDR3 length: 15 residues. The CDR3 here is CASSLAGGIQETQYF. The CDR3 DNA sequence: TGTGCCAGCAGTTTAGCGGGGGGCATCCAAGAGACCCAGTACTTC.

The gene calls are TRBV3-1 (or the pseudogene TRBV3-2) and TRBJ2-7, with D perhaps TRBD1 (5 bases). From germline, CDR1 is LGHDT and CDR2 YNNKEL (reference sequence). The CDR3 length is 13 residues. Trimming removed 4 bases at V and 3 bases at J, with 10 bases between. The CDR3 nucleotides are TGTGCCAGCAGCCCCAGCGACAGCTACGAGCAGTACTTC. Its protein product is CASSPSDSYEQYF.

Concerning this clone: Different DNA sequences within this sample yield the same CDR3. The chain combines TRBV29-1 with TRBJ1-5, with 7 bases identical to TRBD1. The junction had 2 bases not matched to a gene; V was cut back by 3 bases and J by 3 bases. The CDR3 sequence is 13 residues long. The germline V gene encodes CDR1 SQVTM and CDR2 ANQGSEA. CDR3 in DNA: TGCAGCGTTGAGACAGGGTACAATCAGCCCCAGCATTTT. This codes for CSVETGYNQPQHF.

The chain links TRBV7-2 to TRBJ1-6; D unclear. This CDR3 has 13 residues. In germline, CDR1 is SGHTA, CDR2 FQGNSA. Trimming took off 3 bases at V and 6 bases at J, with 6 bases between the two ends. The CDR3 DNA is TGTGCCAGCAGCTTGGTAGCTAATTCACCCCTCCACTTT. Protein: CASSLVANSPLHF.

This clone has only one observation. V usage is TRBV5-6 and J usage is TRBJ2-7; the match to TRBD1 covers 7 bases. There are 14 residues in the CDR3. Trimming cost V 3 bases and J 4 bases; bases outside gene matches: 7. CDR1 is SGHDT, CDR2 YYEEEE, per germline. Here the CDR3 DNA reads TGTGCCAGCAGCTCCATAGGGGGCGTATACGAGCAGTACTTC. Protein: CASSSIGGVYEQYF.

This clone has just a few counts. This CDR3 is CASSEIVSASYEQYF. The CDR3, as DNA: TGTGCCAGCAGTGAAATTGTTAGCGCTTCCTACGAGCAGTACTTC. The chain recombines TRBV6-1 with TRBJ2-7; D is possibly TRBD2 (5 bases). This CDR3 has 15 amino acids. The germline CDR1 and CDR2 sequences are MNHNS and SASEGT. Deletions cut 2 bases from V and 1 base from J, with 12 bases between.

V is TRBV27 and J is TRBJ2-2, with D uncertain. The CDR3 is made up of 16 amino acids. The V gene lost 2 bases and the J gene lost 0 bases, with 10 bases spanning the gap. Germline loops: CDR1 MNHEY, CDR2 SMNVEV (reference sequence). Here the CDR3 reads CASSLGFRTNTGELFF. Here the CDR3 DNA reads TGTGCCAGCAGTTTAGGGTTCAGGACGAACACCGGGGAGCTGTTTTTT.